The 24 T cell receptor beta chains reported below all come from one sample, sequenced in a study of CD8 T cells in Susac syndrome. cDNA came from about 0.51 to 1 ug RNA primed by random hexamers. TCRdb reprocessed the immunoSEQ multiplex PCR reads via MiXCR and lists one record per CDR3 protein. The sample lists 150,000 to 180,000 distinct CDR3 sequences, 90% to 95% occurring once. Sequenced material: CD8+ T cells from PBMCs. These receptors originate from a human donor with multiple sclerosis.

The chain has TRBV11-2 and TRBJ2-7, with a possible D match to TRBD1 (5 bases). This CDR3 is built from 16 residues. Germline V gives CDR1 SGHAT, CDR2 FQNNGV. V was pared by 1 base and J by 5 bases, with 18 bases between. In nucleotides, the CDR3 is TGTGCCAGCAGCTTAGTGTATGGGCAGGGTGATGACGAGCAGTACTTC. Its translation is CASSLVYGQGDDEQYF.

The chain is built from TRBV28 and TRBJ2-7, with D perhaps TRBD1 (6 bases). The CDR3 is made up of 14 amino acids. Germline lookup yields CDR1 MDHEN and CDR2 SYDVKM. Trimming took off 4 bases at V and 3 bases at J, with 13 bases between the two ends. CDR3 region: CASSWLGAIYEQYF. CDR3 sequence (DNA): TGTGCCAGCAGTTGGCTGGGGGCCATCTACGAGCAGTACTTC.

The chain couples TRBV30 to TRBJ2-5; a possible D gene is TRBD1 (6 bases). There are 17 residues in the CDR3. V gave up 1 base and J gave up 0 bases, with 18 bases separating them. Germline V CDR1 and CDR2: GTSNPN, SVGIG (reference sequence). As DNA, the CDR3 is TGTGCCTGGAGTGCCCGGGTGAGGACAGCTTACCAAGAGACCCAGTACTTC. Translating gives CAWSARVRTAYQETQYF.

The CDR3 sequence: CASTLQWGGTEAFF. DNA of the CDR3: TGTGCCAGCACCCTACAGTGGGGTGGGACCGAAGCTTTCTTT. This chain links TRBV7-9 with TRBJ1-1, with D tentatively TRBD1 (5 bases). The CDR3 has 14 amino acids. The germline gives CDR1 SEHNR, CDR2 FQNEAQ (reference sequence). V was trimmed by 7 bases and J by 8 bases, leaving 20 bases between them.

The CDR3 reads CAIGVRVAEAFF. The CDR3 nucleotides are TGTGCCATCGGCGTCAGGGTGGCTGAAGCTTTCTTT. The chain employs TRBV10-3 and TRBJ1-1, with TRBD1 as a possible D gene (5 bases). The V gene's germline CDR1 is ENHRY and CDR2 SYGVKD. Trimming took 8 bases from V and 6 from J, leaving 13 bases between them. The CDR3 is made up of 12 amino acids.

This chain joins TRBV4-1 and TRBJ1-1; D is unclear. CDR3 length: 15 residues. The germline CDR1 and CDR2 sequences are MGHRA and YSYEKL. The V end was cut by 0 bases, the J end by 6 bases, with 14 bases between. CDR3 in amino acids: CASSQDPGSNAEAFF. CDR3 nucleotides: TGCGCCAGCAGCCAAGATCCCGGGTCAAACGCTGAAGCTTTCTTT.

The chain joins TRBV15 to TRBJ1-1; D gene unclear. CDR3 length: 12 residues. The ends were cut back, 2 bases at V and 9 bases at J, with 10 bases in the middle. Germline-derived CDR1 and CDR2 are LNHNV and YYDKDF (reference sequence). CDR3 sequence: CATSRHPIQAFF. The CDR3 DNA is TGTGCCACCAGCAGACACCCCATACAAGCTTTCTTT.

J is TRBJ1-6 and V is TRBV14; no clear D. V gave up 8 bases and J gave up 4 bases, with 12 bases separating them. CDR1 and CDR2 (germline): SGHDN, FVKESK. The CDR3 is 14 residues long. The CDR3 loop reads CASQTRGYNSPLHF. The CDR3 DNA sequence: TGTGCCAGCCAAACGAGAGGTTATAATTCACCCCTCCACTTT.

The chain is built from TRBV27 and TRBJ2-7; the D gene could be TRBD1 or TRBD2 (6 bases each). This CDR3 spans 16 amino acids. Germline CDR1 MNHEY, CDR2 SMNVEV (reference sequence). The ends were cut back, 0 bases at V and 4 bases at J, with 16 bases in the middle. CDR3 sequence: CASSLSEGGRRYEQYF. Here the CDR3 DNA reads TGTGCCAGCAGTTTATCGGAGGGGGGACGACGTTACGAGCAGTACTTC.

The chain employs TRBV6-2 or TRBV6-3 and TRBJ1-5; no reliable D call. Germline CDR1 and CDR2: MNHEY and SVGEGT. CDR3 length: 14 residues. With 5 bases removed from V and 8 bases from J, the gap between germline ends came to 16 bases. The CDR3: CASSEDLRREPQHF. The CDR3 bases are TGTGCCAGCAGTGAGGACCTCCGGCGGGAGCCCCAGCATTTT.

The rearrangement links TRBV27 to TRBJ2-1, with 7 bases aligning to TRBD2. Germline V gene lookup returns CDR1 MNHEY and CDR2 SMNVEV (reference sequence). V shed 7 bases and J 4 bases; nucleotides not matched to a gene: 7. The CDR3 contains 14 residues. The CDR3 DNA is TGTGCCAGCAAATCGGGCGGGGGTTACAATGAGCAGTTCTTC. It is translated as CASKSGGGYNEQFF.

This chain connects TRBV3-1 to TRBJ2-1, with TRBD1 matching 7 bases. J gave up 5 bases and V 5 bases, and 9 bases lay outside the gene matches. The CDR3 extends over 15 amino acids. Germline CDR1 and CDR2: LGHDT and YNNKEL (reference sequence). DNA for the CDR3: TGTGCCAGCAGCAATCCGGGACAGTGGGACAATGAGCAGTTCTTC. Its translation: CASSNPGQWDNEQFF.

The chain recombines TRBV11-2 with TRBJ2-3; D perhaps matches TRBD2 (5 bases). Per the germline V gene, CDR1 is SGHAT and CDR2 is FQNNGV. Between the trimmed V and J ends, which lost 4 bases and 3 bases, there was a span of 23 bases. The CDR3 consists of 18 residues. This CDR3 is CASSYPRAHETKTDTQYF. CDR3 coding DNA: TGTGCCAGCAGCTATCCGAGGGCCCACGAAACGAAAACAGATACGCAGTATTTT.

The rearrangement uses TRBV20-1 and TRBJ2-5; a weak D match, TRBD2 (6 bases). Germline-derived CDR1 and CDR2 are DFQATT and SNEGSKA (reference sequence). CDR3 length equals 14 residues. V was pared by 2 bases and J by 2 bases, with 12 bases between. CDR3 sequence reads: CSARSGTPQETQYF. CDR3 nucleotides: TGCAGTGCTAGAAGTGGGACTCCACAAGAGACCCAGTACTTC.

The V gene is TRBV12-3 or TRBV12-4, the J gene TRBJ2-3; D perhaps matches TRBD1 (6 bases). The ends were cut back, 5 bases at V and 7 bases at J, with 13 bases in the middle. This CDR3 contains 13 residues. CDR3: CASSPLQGHTQYF. The DNA of the CDR3 is TGTGCCAGCAGTCCGCTACAGGGACATACGCAGTATTTT.

This clonotype has a handful of counts. The V and J genes are TRBV28 and TRBJ2-1; 7 positions agree with TRBD1. J gave up 0 bases and V 4 bases, and 3 bases lay outside the gene matches. CDR3 length equals 15 residues. Germline CDR1 is MDHEN and CDR2 is SYDVKM. The CDR3 region is CASSWTGSSYNEQFF. Here the CDR3 DNA reads TGTGCCAGCAGTTGGACAGGAAGCTCCTACAATGAGCAGTTCTTC.

V usage is TRBV15 and J usage is TRBJ2-1, with D possibly being TRBD1 or TRBD2 (5 bases each). V lost 3 bases and J lost 9, with 6 bases in between. The CDR3 consists of 11 residues. The germline CDR1 and CDR2 sequences are LNHNV and YYDKDF (reference sequence). CDR3: CATSSGGEQFF. The CDR3 nucleotides read TGTGCCACCAGCAGTGGGGGTGAGCAGTTCTTC.

The chain is built from TRBV6-4 and TRBJ2-3, with 12 bases matching TRBD1. CDR1 and CDR2 from the germline V gene are MRHNA and SNTAGT. The CDR3 is made up of 15 amino acids. V shed 4 bases and J 6 bases; nucleotides not matched to a gene: 5. In nucleotides, the CDR3 is TGTGCCAGCAGTGCCGGGACAGGGGGCGCGGATACGCAGTATTTT. Encoded protein: CASSAGTGGADTQYF.

The V gene is TRBV30, the J gene TRBJ1-2; TRBD1 aligns across 9 bases. V lost 4 bases, J lost 8 bases, and 5 bases stayed unmatched. The CDR3 has 12 amino acids. Germline V gives CDR1 GTSNPN, CDR2 SVGIG (reference sequence). This CDR3 reads CAWKGDREGYTF. In DNA form, the CDR3 reads TGTGCCTGGAAAGGGGACAGGGAAGGCTACACCTTC.

The chain couples TRBV5-4 to TRBJ1-1; no clear D. CDR1 is SGHNT and CDR2 is YYREEE in the germline V gene (reference sequence). Trimming shortened V by 2 bases and J by 2 bases, and 7 bases separated the two germline ends. This CDR3 comprises 13 residues. The CDR3 DNA follows: TGTGCCAGCAGCTTCAAACGTAACACTGAAGCTTTCTTT. It encodes CASSFKRNTEAFF. The full variable domain, its missing parts supplied by reference TRBV5-4 and TRBJ1-1, is ETGVTQSPTHLIKTRGQQVTLRCSSQSGHNTVSWYQQALGQGPQFIFQYYREEENGRGNFPPRFSGLQFPNYSSELNVNALELDDSALYLCASSFKRNTEAFFGQGTRLTVV.

The sample holds one count of this clonotype. The rearrangement uses TRBV4-1 and TRBJ2-7, with TRBD1 matching 7 bases. V trimming: 0 bases; J trimming: 2 bases; junction bases outside the gene matches: 4. The germline CDR1 and CDR2 sequences are MGHRA and YSYEKL. The CDR3 sequence is 15 residues long. This CDR3 reads CASSQDKGTAYEQYF. The CDR3 nucleotides are TGCGCCAGCAGCCAAGATAAAGGGACAGCCTACGAGCAGTACTTC.

CDR3: CSARGGQGSSYEQYF. CDR3 coding DNA: TGCAGTGCTAGAGGGGGACAGGGAAGCTCCTACGAGCAGTACTTC. The chain links TRBV20-1 to TRBJ2-7; 9 bases agree with TRBD1. V shed 1 base, J shed 0 bases, and the junction held 4 bases outside the gene matches. The CDR3 runs to 15 residues. The germline V gene has CDR1 DFQATT and CDR2 SNEGSKA (reference sequence).

The chain couples TRBV19 to TRBJ1-2; 7 positions agree with TRBD1. The V and J ends lost 5 bases and 5 bases, in that order; junction bases with no gene match: 8. The CDR3 contains 14 residues. CDR1 and CDR2 from the germline V gene are LNHDA and SQIVND (reference sequence). The CDR3 sequence: CASSSRDSRYGYTF. CDR3 nucleotide sequence: TGTGCCAGTAGTTCCCGGGACAGTAGATATGGCTACACCTTC.

The chain couples TRBV5-6 to TRBJ1-2, with D hard to call. The ends were cut back, 0 bases at V and 6 bases at J, with 6 bases in the middle. Germline CDR1 reads SGHDT; CDR2 reads YYEEEE. CDR3 length: 12 amino acids. In DNA, the CDR3 is TGTGCCAGCAGCTTGGCGTCGGATGGCTACACCTTC. Amino acid sequence: CASSLASDGYTF.